The clone carrying this T cell receptor (beta chain) showed up many times. Antigen: not known. What was amplified from RNA transcripts were TCR beta CDR3 regions. An initial round of RT-PCR targeting the TCR CDR3 relied on the HTBI primer set. A single record per CDR3 protein comes from TCRdb applying MiXCR to the multiplex PCR reads. Among nearly 600,000 distinct CDR3 sequences, approximately 13% were seen once, and the ten largest hold about 5.8%. First hyperthyroidism diagnosis is when the blood sample was obtained, before any ophthalmopathy symptoms. Fresh 10 ml peripheral blood yielded PBMCs. The CDR3 extends over 17 amino acids. Germline V gene sequence: CDR1 MNHEY, CDR2 SVGEGT. Trimming removed 2 bases from V and 7 bases from J, with 23 bases in between. The data stem from a study of T cells in Graves' hyperthyroidism and ophthalmopathy. Study-wide findings and caveats: Ophthalmopathy, as predicted by the model, came a median roughly 6.3 months after the prediction.

This chain connects TRBV6-2 or TRBV6-3 to TRBJ1-2, with a tentative D call TRBD1 (5 bases). The sequenced sample consisted of blood. The sequence derives from a young woman with Graves' hyperthyroidism that later progressed to Graves' ophthalmopathy. Here the CDR3 reads CASSYGDRLPYDRGYTF. CDR3 sequence (DNA): TGTGCCAGCAGTTACGGTGACAGACTACCCTATGATCGTGGCTACACCTTC.